One sample yielded the 22 T cell receptor beta chains listed below, sequenced in a study of identical twins. MiXCR, applied by TCRdb to the 5' RACE reads, yields one record per CDR3 protein. Here the sample spans about 390,000 distinct CDR3 sequences, approximately 8.7% being singletons. Sequences were obtained from naive T cells sorted from blood. All receptors come from a woman aged 45-65 years in good health.

The V and J genes are TRBV29-1 and TRBJ2-7, with D unresolved. Germline V gene lookup returns CDR1 SQVTM and CDR2 ANQGSEA. The CDR3 extends over 11 amino acids. The V gene lost 4 bases and the J gene lost 2 bases, with 6 bases spanning the gap. CDR3 sequence: CSVGGPYEQYF. The CDR3 DNA reads as TGCAGCGTTGGGGGTCCCTACGAGCAGTACTTC.

This rearrangement joins TRBV20-1 to TRBJ2-7; possibly TRBD1 for D (5 bases). CDR3 length: 15 residues. Trimming left V 0 bases short and J 2 bases short, with 14 bases between. The germline CDR1 and CDR2 sequences are DFQATT and SNEGSKA (reference sequence). CDR3 amino acids: CSARDNGRATYEQYF. The CDR3 DNA is TGCAGTGCTAGAGATAATGGCAGGGCCACCTACGAGCAGTACTTC.

V gene TRBV24-1 combines with J gene TRBJ2-1; 11 nucleotides match TRBD1. CDR1 is KGHDR and CDR2 is SFDVKD in the germline V gene. V shed 3 bases and J 7 bases; nucleotides not matched to a gene: 7. This CDR3 is 16 amino acids long. CDR3 protein: CATSDPGTGGKNEQFF. The CDR3 DNA is TGTGCCACCAGTGATCCGGGGACAGGGGGAAAAAATGAGCAGTTCTTC.

The chain combines TRBV7-9 with TRBJ2-3; D unresolved. Per germline, CDR1 SEHNR and CDR2 FQNEAQ (reference sequence). V lost 5 bases and J lost 1, with 16 bases in between. The CDR3 is 16 amino acids. CDR3 sequence reads: CASSEGSVVCTDTQYF. CDR3 bases: TGTGCCAGCAGCGAAGGCTCAGTTGTTTGCACAGATACGCAGTATTTT. The full variable domain, its missing parts supplied by reference TRBV7-9 and TRBJ2-3, is DTGVSQNPRHKITKRGQNVTFRCDPISEHNRLYWYRQTLGQGPEFLTYFQNEAQLEKSRLLSDRFSAERPKGSFSTLEIQRTEQGDSAMYLCASSEGSVVCTDTQYFGPGTRLTVL.

This clonotype was picked up many times. The chain is built from TRBV7-9 and TRBJ1-1; 7 nucleotides align to TRBD1. The CDR3 loop spans 15 amino acids. Germline V gene lookup returns CDR1 SEHNR and CDR2 FQNEAQ (reference sequence). V was pared by 4 bases and J by 2 bases, with 7 bases of the junction left unmatched. DNA of the CDR3: TGTGCCAGCAGCTCGACGACAGGGATTAACACTGAAGCTTTCTTT. This encodes CASSSTTGINTEAFF.

This clonotype was found many times. The chain recombines TRBV12-3 or TRBV12-4 with TRBJ2-1; D ambiguous. V lost 2 bases and J 8 bases, leaving 7 bases between the germline ends. CDR3 length equals 12 residues. The CDR3 spells CASSLIGYEQFF. DNA for the CDR3: TGTGCCAGCAGTTTAATTGGCTATGAGCAGTTCTTC.

This clonotype has just a few counts. The rearrangement links TRBV12-3 or TRBV12-4 to TRBJ1-5; perhaps TRBD1 as D (6 bases). The CDR3 has 15 residues. Deletions cut 7 bases from V and 7 bases from J, with 20 bases between. As DNA, the CDR3 is TGTGCCAGCACCTCAATCAGGGGATCTAGGCAGCCCCAGCATTTT. Translation gives CASTSIRGSRQPQHF.

The chain couples TRBV10-2 to TRBJ2-1, with 10 positions matching TRBD2. Germline CDR1 WSHSY, CDR2 SAAADI. The CDR3 totals 15 residues. Germline trimming cut 3 bases from V and 10 bases from J; bases unmatched to any gene: 9. CDR3 nucleotide sequence: TGCGCCAGCAGTGATGGCCTAGCGGGAGTTGCGGAGCAGTTCTTC. It encodes CASSDGLAGVAEQFF.

In its sample, this clonotype was seen a few times. V is TRBV3-1 and J is TRBJ2-3, with 7 nucleotides matching TRBD2. With 4 bases clipped from V and 10 bases from J, the junction kept 11 bases outside the gene matches. CDR1 and CDR2 from the germline V gene are LGHDT and YNNKEL (reference sequence). This CDR3 has 14 amino acids. CDR3 sequence reads: CASSPEGLAGAQYF. DNA for the CDR3: TGTGCCAGCAGCCCAGAGGGACTGGCGGGAGCGCAGTATTTT.

The chain couples TRBV4-1 to TRBJ2-2; 9 bases match TRBD1. Germline values: CDR1 MGHRA, CDR2 YSYEKL. This CDR3 spans 15 amino acids. V lost 1 base to trimming and J lost 7 bases; unmatched junction nucleotides: 4. CDR3 region: CASSQGDRENGELFF. As DNA, the CDR3 is TGCGCCAGCAGCCAAGGGGACAGGGAGAACGGGGAGCTGTTTTTT.

This clonotype was counted only a few times. The J gene is TRBJ1-1, the V gene TRBV13; no clear D. The germline V gene has CDR1 PRHDT and CDR2 FYEKMQ (reference sequence). The CDR3 covers 15 residues. Trimming stripped 3 bases from V and 4 bases from J, with 15 bases between. The CDR3 coding sequence is TGTGCCAGCAGCTTTTGGGGATTATCGGGCACTGAAGCTTTCTTT. Protein product: CASSFWGLSGTEAFF.

The genes are TRBV13 and TRBJ1-1, with D possibly being TRBD1 (5 bases). Germline V gene sequence: CDR1 PRHDT, CDR2 FYEKMQ (reference sequence). Trimming shortened V by 5 bases and J by 4 bases, and 11 bases separated the two germline ends. The CDR3 runs 13 residues. The CDR3 reads CASSGNGGTEAFF. In DNA, the CDR3 is TGTGCCAGCAGCGGGAACGGGGGCACTGAAGCTTTCTTT. Complete variable domain (other parts from reference TRBV13 and TRBJ1-1): AAGVIQSPRHLIKEKRETATLKCYPIPRHDTVYWYQQGPGQDPQFLISFYEKMQSDKGSIPDRFSAQQFSDYHSELNMSSLELGDSALYFCASSGNGGTEAFFGQGTRLTVV.

This clonotype appeared many times. This chain uses TRBV5-6 with TRBJ2-7; the D gene could be TRBD1 or TRBD2 (6 bases each). The CDR3 consists of 17 residues. Between the trimmed V and J ends, which lost 2 bases and 3 bases, there was a span of 21 bases. Per the germline V gene, CDR1 is SGHDT and CDR2 is YYEEEE. The CDR3 sequence: CASSFRLVGGWVYEQYF. CDR3 DNA sequence: TGTGCCAGCAGCTTTCGTTTGGTCGGGGGCTGGGTCTACGAGCAGTACTTC.

This clonotype was found a few times. The chain is built from TRBV6-5 and TRBJ2-7, with 7 bases lining up with TRBD2. J lost 6 bases, V lost 0 bases, and 8 bases had no gene match. The CDR3 is 15 amino acids. The germline gives CDR1 MNHEY, CDR2 SVGAGI. The CDR3 sequence is CASSYSNLGGSEQYF. CDR3 sequence (DNA): TGTGCCAGCAGTTACTCGAATCTGGGAGGGAGCGAGCAGTACTTC.

The table lists this clonotype with many counts. The chain carries TRBV29-1 and TRBJ2-1, with TRBD2 identical over 7 bases. J lost 6 bases, V lost 7 bases, and 15 bases had no gene match. The CDR3 runs to 15 residues. The V gene's germline CDR1 is SQVTM and CDR2 ANQGSEA. The CDR3 sequence: CSGRSLGLPFNEQFF. Written as DNA, the CDR3 is TGCAGCGGCCGAAGTTTGGGACTACCCTTCAATGAGCAGTTCTTC.

V gene TRBV11-2 combines with J gene TRBJ2-7; TRBD1 is a possible D gene (5 bases). Germline assignment: CDR1 SGHAT and CDR2 FQNNGV. This CDR3 has 15 amino acids. V was shortened by 0 bases and J by 3 bases, with 12 bases between the two germline ends. As DNA, the CDR3 is TGTGCCAGCAGCTTAGATAAAGGGGTAGGCTACGAGCAGTACTTC. It encodes CASSLDKGVGYEQYF.

This clonotype was detected many times. V usage is TRBV25-1 and J usage is TRBJ1-2, with TRBD1 as a possible D gene (6 bases). This CDR3 spans 11 amino acids. Germline V CDR1 and CDR2: MGHDK, SYGVNS. Trimming left V 8 bases short and J 7 bases short, with 11 bases between. CDR3 bases: TGTGCCAGCTGGACAGTTACTGGCTACACCTTC. The encoded protein is CASWTVTGYTF.

Remarks on this clonotype: The junction and the germline gene differ at one end; a read error may be behind it. Here the CDR3 reads CASRRESDNVQFF. The CDR3 nucleotides read TGTGCCAGCCGGCGGGAGAGCGACAATGTGCAGTTCTTC. The V call is TRBV3-1, the J call TRBJ2-1; 7 nucleotides agree with TRBD2. In germline, CDR1 is LGHDT, CDR2 YNNKEL (reference sequence). The CDR3 covers 13 residues.

This clonotype was seen many times. V usage is TRBV4-2 and J usage is TRBJ2-1; D is undetermined. CDR1 and CDR2 from the germline V gene are LGHNA and YNFKEQ. V lost 1 base and J lost 10, with 11 bases in between. The CDR3 consists of 13 residues. The CDR3: CASSQGPAVEQFF. In DNA form, the CDR3 reads TGTGCCAGCAGCCAAGGTCCCGCAGTCGAGCAGTTCTTC.

The genes are TRBV7-6 and TRBJ1-5; no reliable D call. Germline CDR1 reads SGHVS; CDR2 reads FNYEAQ. V was trimmed by 4 bases and J by 9 bases, leaving 16 bases between them. The CDR3 sequence is 14 residues long. CDR3 nucleotide sequence: TGTGCCAGCAGCTACATTGGGTCGACTCGGCCCCAGCATTTT. Amino acid sequence: CASSYIGSTRPQHF.

This clonotype showed up just a few times. The V call is TRBV5-1, the J call TRBJ2-4; D not resolved. This CDR3 is built from 13 residues. The V end lost 0 bases, the J end lost 8 bases, and 9 bases lay between the germline ends. Germline V gene sequence: CDR1 SGHRS, CDR2 YFSETQ. The CDR3 region is CASSLVAHDIQYF. DNA of the CDR3: TGCGCCAGCAGCTTGGTAGCTCATGACATTCAGTACTTC.

This clonotype occurred many times. The V gene is TRBV21-1, the J gene TRBJ2-1; the D call TRBD1 from the table was never checked on the DNA. TRBV21-1 represents a pseudogene. This CDR3 is 16 amino acids long. This CDR3 is CASVNSQGCSYNEQFF. The CDR3 coding sequence is TGTGCCAGCGTTAACTCGCAGGGTTGTTCCTACAATGAGCAGTTCTTC.